This T cell receptor (beta chain) derives from a study of T cell repertoires in cytomegalovirus infection. One entry per CDR3 protein, called by TCRdb with MiXCR from the reads. The data contain around 710,000 distinct CDR3 sequences, about 28% of them singletons. V shed 9 bases and J shed 9 bases, with 21 bases lying between them. CDR3 size: 15 residues. The V gene's germline CDR1 is MNHNY and CDR2 SVGAGI (reference sequence). On this clonotype: The antigen is undetermined.

The receptor comes from a human donor in good health (CMV status not recorded). Some clones in this sample may be carry-over from other donors' samples. V is TRBV6-6 and J is TRBJ1-6; D is unresolved. The sequencing here drew on cultured CD8+ T cells from PBMCs, taken from culture after CMV antigen stimulation. The DNA of the CDR3 is TGTGCCAGTTCGGGGTTATTGGCCGGGAGTTCACCCCTCCACTTT. It codes for CASSGLLAGSSPLHF.